The next 6 T cell receptor beta chains were all read from a single sample in a study of cytomegalovirus exposure and HLA in healthy donors. Generated by immunoSEQ multiplex PCR, the TCRdb table keeps only in-frame clones and is missing some. This sample has roughly 56,000 clones, with 90% to 95% found just once. Sample: PBMCs. The receptors originated from a woman aged 25 to 39 in good health and CMV-seronegative.

This clone was observed once. The J gene is TRBJ1-2, the V gene TRBV6-1; the D is unclear. The V gene's germline CDR1 is MNHNS and CDR2 SASEGT. V was shortened by 4 bases and J by 8 bases, with 17 bases between the two germline ends. The CDR3 spans 14 residues. CDR3 DNA: TGTGCCAGCAGTGGCCCACGAGGGCCCCGGGGCTACACCTTC. It translates to CASSGPRGPRGYTF.

This chain joins TRBV30 and TRBJ1-2; TRBD1 agrees at 9 bases. This CDR3 contains 14 residues. CDR1 and CDR2 (germline): GTSNPN, SVGIG (reference sequence). V lost 2 bases and J lost 2; bases outside the gene matches: 3. The CDR3 nucleotides are TGTGCCTGGAGTAGGGACAGGGCCAACTATGGCTACACCTTC. Protein sequence: CAWSRDRANYGYTF.

The gene calls are TRBV7-9 and TRBJ1-1, with 8 bases matching TRBD1. CDR1 is SEHNR and CDR2 is FQNEAQ in the germline V gene (reference sequence). The trim removed 5 bases at V and 6 bases at J, leaving 11 bases unmatched. The CDR3 totals 15 residues. CDR3 amino acids: CASSPLGTGQAEAFF. DNA for the CDR3: TGTGCCAGCAGCCCGCTTGGGACAGGTCAAGCTGAAGCTTTCTTT.

By share of the sample, this clone is large. This chain connects TRBV7-9 to TRBJ2-7; possibly TRBD1 for D (5 bases). V lost 4 bases to trimming and J lost 7 bases, with 11 bases between them. The CDR3 is 12 amino acids. Germline loops: CDR1 SEHNR, CDR2 FQNEAQ (reference sequence). The CDR3, as DNA: TGTGCCAGCAGCTCAGGGTCTCAAGAGCAGTACTTC. It specifies CASSSGSQEQYF.

In nucleotides, the CDR3 is TGTGCCAGCAGCGTAGCTGGGACTAAAAACAATGAGCAGTTCTTC. It yields the protein CASSVAGTKNNEQFF. The chain links TRBV9 to TRBJ2-1; 7 bases align to TRBD2. Trimming cost V 0 bases and J 5 bases; bases outside gene matches: 5. The CDR3 length is 15 residues. Per the germline V gene, CDR1 is SGDLS and CDR2 is YYNGEE.

The V gene is TRBV5-1, the J gene TRBJ1-1; tentatively, D is TRBD1 (6 bases). Trimming took 0 bases from V and 1 from J, leaving 10 bases between them. Germline assignment: CDR1 SGHRS and CDR2 YFSETQ. The CDR3 has 15 residues. The CDR3 region has the DNA TGCGCCAGCAGCTTGGATGGCAGGGGGAACACTGAAGCTTTCTTT. It is translated as CASSLDGRGNTEAFF.